This passage covers 5 T cell receptor beta chains from one sample sequenced in a study of CD8 T cells in Susac syndrome (dated by TCRdb to 2018 to 2020). The library was prepared using the immunoSEQ multiplex PCR assay. RNA was extracted with the RNeasy kit and 0.5 to 1 ug was reverse transcribed using random hexamers. TCRdb reworked the public reads: Q25 trimming with fastp, MiXCR clone assembly, productive beta chains retained. CDR3 protein duplicates are merged, each entry listing the most common genes and DNA. Here the sample has 100,000 to 150,000 distinct CDR3 sequences; approximately 96% occur a single time. The ten top clones hold less than 0.15% of the sample. Sequences were obtained from CD4+ T cells from PBMCs. The receptor source for this set is a human donor with Susac syndrome.

The chain joins TRBV5-4 to TRBJ2-7; 12 bases match TRBD2. Trimming at V came to 0 bases and at J to 6 bases, leaving 4 bases not matched to a gene. Looked up from germline, CDR1 is SGHNT and CDR2 is YYREEE (reference sequence). The CDR3 loop spans 15 amino acids. CDR3 sequence: CASSLGGTSGFEQYF. The CDR3 bases are TGTGCCAGCAGCTTGGGCGGGACTAGCGGGTTCGAGCAGTACTTC.

CDR3 in amino acids: CASSSQQVPNYGYTF. For the CDR3, the DNA is TGTGCCAGCAGCTCTCAACAGGTTCCTAACTATGGCTACACCTTC. The chain links TRBV5-4 to TRBJ1-2, with D possibly matching TRBD1 (5 bases). Trimming pared 3 bases from V and 0 bases from J, leaving 12 bases between. Germline V lookup: CDR1 SGHNT, CDR2 YYREEE (reference sequence). The CDR3 is made up of 15 amino acids.

The genes are TRBV9 and TRBJ2-1, with 10 bases aligning to TRBD2. The CDR3 is 15 amino acids. The germline V gene has CDR1 SGDLS and CDR2 YYNGEE. V dropped 2 bases and J dropped 4; count of bases not matched to a gene: 3. Here the CDR3 reads CASSVRLAGYNEQFF. In nucleotides, the CDR3 is TGTGCCAGCAGCGTCCGACTAGCGGGTTACAATGAGCAGTTCTTC.

The chain is built from TRBV29-1 and TRBJ2-3; 9 bases align to TRBD1. Looked up from germline, CDR1 is SQVTM and CDR2 is ANQGSEA. V shed 6 bases and J 0 bases; nucleotides not matched to a gene: 10. The CDR3 totals 16 residues. The CDR3: CSVRDREQHSTDTQYF. The CDR3 bases are TGCAGCGTAAGGGACAGGGAGCAGCATAGCACAGATACGCAGTATTTT.

The CDR3 nucleotides are TGTGCCAGCAGCTCCCGGACTAGCGGGAGGGCCGGTGAGCAGTTCTTC. As protein: CASSSRTSGRAGEQFF. The chain has TRBV5-6 and TRBJ2-1; 15 bases match TRBD2. Germline CDR1 and CDR2: SGHDT and YYEEEE. The CDR3 has 16 residues. J gave up 9 bases and V 3 bases, and 7 bases lay outside the gene matches.